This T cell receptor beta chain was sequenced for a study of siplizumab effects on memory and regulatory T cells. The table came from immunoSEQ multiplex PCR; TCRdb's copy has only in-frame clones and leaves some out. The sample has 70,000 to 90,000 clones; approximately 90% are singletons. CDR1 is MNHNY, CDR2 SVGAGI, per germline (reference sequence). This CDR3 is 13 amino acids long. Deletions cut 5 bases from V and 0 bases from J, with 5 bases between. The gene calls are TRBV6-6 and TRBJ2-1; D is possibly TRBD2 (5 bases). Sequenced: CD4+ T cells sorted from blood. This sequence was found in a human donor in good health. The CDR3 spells CASSSGSYNEQFF. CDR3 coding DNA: TGTGCCAGCAGTAGCGGCTCCTACAATGAGCAGTTCTTC.